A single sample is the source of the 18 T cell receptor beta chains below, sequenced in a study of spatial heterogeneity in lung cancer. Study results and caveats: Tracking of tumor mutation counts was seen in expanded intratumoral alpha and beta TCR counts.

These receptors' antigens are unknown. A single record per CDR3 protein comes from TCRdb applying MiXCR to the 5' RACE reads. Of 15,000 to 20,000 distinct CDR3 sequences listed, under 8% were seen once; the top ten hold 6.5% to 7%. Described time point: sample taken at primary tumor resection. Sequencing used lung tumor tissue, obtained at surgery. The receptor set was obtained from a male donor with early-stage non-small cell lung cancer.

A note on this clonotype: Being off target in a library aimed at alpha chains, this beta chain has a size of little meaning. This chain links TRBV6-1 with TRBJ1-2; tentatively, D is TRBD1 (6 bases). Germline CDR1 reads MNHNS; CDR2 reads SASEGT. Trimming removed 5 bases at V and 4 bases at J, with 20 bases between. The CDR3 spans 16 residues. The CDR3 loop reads CASSPFPGEDPYGYTF. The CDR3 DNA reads TGTGCCAGCAGTCCCTTTCCAGGGGAGGACCCCTATGGCTACACCTTC.

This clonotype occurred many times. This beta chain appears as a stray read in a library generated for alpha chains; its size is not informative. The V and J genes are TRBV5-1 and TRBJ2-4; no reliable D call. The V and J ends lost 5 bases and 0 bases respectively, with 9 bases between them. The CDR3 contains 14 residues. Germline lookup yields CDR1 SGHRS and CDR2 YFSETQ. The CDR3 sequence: CASRDGLAKNIQYF. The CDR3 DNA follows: TGCGCCAGCAGAGACGGCCTAGCCAAAAACATTCAGTACTTC. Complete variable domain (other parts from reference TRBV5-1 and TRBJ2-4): KAGVTQTPRYLIKTRGQQVTLSCSPISGHRSVSWYQQTPGQGLQFLFEYFSETQRNKGNFPGRFSGRQFSNSRSEMNVSTLELGDSALYLCASRDGLAKNIQYFGAGTRLSVL.

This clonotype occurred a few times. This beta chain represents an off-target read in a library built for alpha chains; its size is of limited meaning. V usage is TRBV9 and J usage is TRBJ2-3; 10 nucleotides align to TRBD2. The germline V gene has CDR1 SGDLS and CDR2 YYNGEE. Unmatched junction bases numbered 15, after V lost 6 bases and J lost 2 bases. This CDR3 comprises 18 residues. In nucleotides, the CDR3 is TGTGCCAGCATCCCTAAATCCAGCGGGAGGGCGAACACAGATACGCAGTATTTT. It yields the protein CASIPKSSGRANTDTQYF.

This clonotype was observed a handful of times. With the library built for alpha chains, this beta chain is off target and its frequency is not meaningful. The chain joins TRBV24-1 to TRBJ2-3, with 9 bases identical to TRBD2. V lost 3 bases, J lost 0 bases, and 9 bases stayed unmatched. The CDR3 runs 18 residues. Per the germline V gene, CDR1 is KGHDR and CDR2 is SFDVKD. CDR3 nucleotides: TGTGCCACCAGTGATGTGGCGGGAGGGCCGAGGAGCACAGATACGCAGTATTTT. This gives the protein CATSDVAGGPRSTDTQYF.

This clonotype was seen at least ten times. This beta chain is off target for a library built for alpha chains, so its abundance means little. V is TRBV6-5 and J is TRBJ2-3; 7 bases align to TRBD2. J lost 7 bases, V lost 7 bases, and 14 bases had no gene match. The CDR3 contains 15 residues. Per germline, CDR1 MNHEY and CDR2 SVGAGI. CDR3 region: CASTPKAASGNTQYF. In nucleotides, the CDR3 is TGTGCCAGCACCCCAAAGGCGGCTAGCGGAAATACGCAGTATTTT.

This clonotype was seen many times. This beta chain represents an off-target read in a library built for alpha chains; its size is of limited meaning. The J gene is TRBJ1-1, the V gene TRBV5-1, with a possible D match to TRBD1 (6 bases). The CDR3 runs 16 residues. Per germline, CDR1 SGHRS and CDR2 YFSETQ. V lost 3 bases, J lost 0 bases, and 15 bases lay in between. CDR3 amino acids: CASSYRDLTLNTEAFF. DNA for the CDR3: TGCGCCAGCAGCTACAGGGATTTAACTTTGAACACTGAAGCTTTCTTT.

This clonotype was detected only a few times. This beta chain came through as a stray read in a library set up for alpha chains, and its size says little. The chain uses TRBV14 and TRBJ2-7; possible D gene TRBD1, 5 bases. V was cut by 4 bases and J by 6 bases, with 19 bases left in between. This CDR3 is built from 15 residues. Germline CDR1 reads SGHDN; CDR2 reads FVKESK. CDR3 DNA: TGTGCCAGCAGCCTCCTCCCAGACAGAAGATCCGAGCAGTACTTC. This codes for CASSLLPDRRSEQYF.

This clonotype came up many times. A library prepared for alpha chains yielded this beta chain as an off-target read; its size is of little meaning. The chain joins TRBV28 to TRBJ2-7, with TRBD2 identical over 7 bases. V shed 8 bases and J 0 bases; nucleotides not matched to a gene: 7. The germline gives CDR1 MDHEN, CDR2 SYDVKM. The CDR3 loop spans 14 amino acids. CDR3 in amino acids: CASRGLISSYEQYF. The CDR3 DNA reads TGTGCCAGCCGGGGACTAATTAGCTCCTACGAGCAGTACTTC.

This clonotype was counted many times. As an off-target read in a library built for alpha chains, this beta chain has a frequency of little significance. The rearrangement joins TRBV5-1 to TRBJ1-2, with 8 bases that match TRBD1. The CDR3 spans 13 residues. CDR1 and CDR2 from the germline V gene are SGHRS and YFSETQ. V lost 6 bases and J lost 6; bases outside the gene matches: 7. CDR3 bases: TGCGCCAGCAAAGGACAGGGCTTTCATGGCTACACCTTC. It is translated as CASKGQGFHGYTF.

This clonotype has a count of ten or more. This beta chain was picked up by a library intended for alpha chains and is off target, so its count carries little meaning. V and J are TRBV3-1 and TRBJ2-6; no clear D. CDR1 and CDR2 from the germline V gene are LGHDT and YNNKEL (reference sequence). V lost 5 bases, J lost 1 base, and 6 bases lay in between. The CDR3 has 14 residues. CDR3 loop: CASSSLSGANVLTF. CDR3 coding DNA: TGTGCCAGCAGCTCCCTATCTGGGGCCAACGTCCTGACTTTC.

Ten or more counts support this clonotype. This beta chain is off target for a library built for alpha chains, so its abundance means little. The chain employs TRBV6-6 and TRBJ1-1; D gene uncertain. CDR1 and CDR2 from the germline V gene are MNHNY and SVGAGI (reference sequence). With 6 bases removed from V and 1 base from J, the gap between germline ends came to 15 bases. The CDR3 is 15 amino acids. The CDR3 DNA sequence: TGTGCCAGCAGCCCCGGTGACACTCGGAACACTGAAGCTTTCTTT. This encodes CASSPGDTRNTEAFF.

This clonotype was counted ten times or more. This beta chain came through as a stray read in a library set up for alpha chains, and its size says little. Written as DNA, the CDR3 is TGTGCCAGCAGCTTAGCTGGGGCAGAGACCCAGTACTTC. It translates to CASSLAGAETQYF. The chain has TRBV7-8 and TRBJ2-5; a possible D gene is TRBD1 (5 bases). The germline CDR1 and CDR2 sequences are SGHVS and FQNEAQ. The CDR3 covers 13 residues. With 0 bases removed from V and 4 bases from J, the gap between germline ends came to 6 bases.

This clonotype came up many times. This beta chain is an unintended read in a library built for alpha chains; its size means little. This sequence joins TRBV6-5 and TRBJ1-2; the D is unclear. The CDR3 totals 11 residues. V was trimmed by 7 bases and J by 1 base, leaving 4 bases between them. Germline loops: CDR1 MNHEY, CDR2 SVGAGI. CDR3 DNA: TGTGCCAGCACCCTTAACTATGGCTACACCTTC. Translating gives CASTLNYGYTF.

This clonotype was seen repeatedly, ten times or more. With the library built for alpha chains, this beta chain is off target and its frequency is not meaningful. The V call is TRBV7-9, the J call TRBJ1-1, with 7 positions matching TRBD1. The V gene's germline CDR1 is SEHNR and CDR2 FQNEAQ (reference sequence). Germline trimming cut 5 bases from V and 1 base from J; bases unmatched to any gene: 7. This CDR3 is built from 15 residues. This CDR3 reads CASSKLGQQNTEAFF. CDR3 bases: TGTGCCAGCAGCAAACTGGGACAGCAGAACACTGAAGCTTTCTTT.

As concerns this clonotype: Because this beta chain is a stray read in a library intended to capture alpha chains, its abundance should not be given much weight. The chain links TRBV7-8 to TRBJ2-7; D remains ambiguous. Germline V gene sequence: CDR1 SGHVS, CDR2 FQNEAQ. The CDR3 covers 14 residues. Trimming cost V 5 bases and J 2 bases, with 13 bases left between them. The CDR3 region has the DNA TGTGCCAGCAGCCCGGACGTATCCCCCTACGAGCAGTACTTC. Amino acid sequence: CASSPDVSPYEQYF. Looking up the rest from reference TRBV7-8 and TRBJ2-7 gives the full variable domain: GAGVSQSPRYKVAKRGQDVALRCDPISGHVSLFWYQQALGQGPEFLTYFQNEAQLDKSGLPSDRFFAERPEGSVSTLKIQRTQQEDSAVYLCASSPDVSPYEQYFGPGTRLTVT.

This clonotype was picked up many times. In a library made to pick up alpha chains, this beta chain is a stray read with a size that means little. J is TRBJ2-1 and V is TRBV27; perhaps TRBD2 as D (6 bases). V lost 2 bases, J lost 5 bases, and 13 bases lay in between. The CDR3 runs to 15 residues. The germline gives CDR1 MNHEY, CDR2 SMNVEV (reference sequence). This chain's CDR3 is CASSLGTGGHNEQFF. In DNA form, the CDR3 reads TGTGCCAGCAGTTTAGGGACTGGGGGACACAATGAGCAGTTCTTC.

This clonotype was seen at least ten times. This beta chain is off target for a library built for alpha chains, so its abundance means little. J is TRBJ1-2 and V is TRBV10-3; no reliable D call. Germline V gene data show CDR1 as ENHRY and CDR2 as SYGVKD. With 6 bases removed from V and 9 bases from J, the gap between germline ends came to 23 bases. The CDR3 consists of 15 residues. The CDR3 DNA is TGTGCCATCAGCTCCCGACTCATCGGGGTTGTTAGCTACACCTTC. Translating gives CAISSRLIGVVSYTF.

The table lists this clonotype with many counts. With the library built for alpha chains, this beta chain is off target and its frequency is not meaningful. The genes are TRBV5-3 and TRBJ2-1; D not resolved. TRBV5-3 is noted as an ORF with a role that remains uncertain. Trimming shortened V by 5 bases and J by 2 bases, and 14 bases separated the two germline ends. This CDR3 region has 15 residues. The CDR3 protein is CARRSGRDPYNEQFF. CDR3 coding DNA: TGTGCCAGAAGATCCGGTCGAGACCCCTACAATGAGCAGTTCTTC.